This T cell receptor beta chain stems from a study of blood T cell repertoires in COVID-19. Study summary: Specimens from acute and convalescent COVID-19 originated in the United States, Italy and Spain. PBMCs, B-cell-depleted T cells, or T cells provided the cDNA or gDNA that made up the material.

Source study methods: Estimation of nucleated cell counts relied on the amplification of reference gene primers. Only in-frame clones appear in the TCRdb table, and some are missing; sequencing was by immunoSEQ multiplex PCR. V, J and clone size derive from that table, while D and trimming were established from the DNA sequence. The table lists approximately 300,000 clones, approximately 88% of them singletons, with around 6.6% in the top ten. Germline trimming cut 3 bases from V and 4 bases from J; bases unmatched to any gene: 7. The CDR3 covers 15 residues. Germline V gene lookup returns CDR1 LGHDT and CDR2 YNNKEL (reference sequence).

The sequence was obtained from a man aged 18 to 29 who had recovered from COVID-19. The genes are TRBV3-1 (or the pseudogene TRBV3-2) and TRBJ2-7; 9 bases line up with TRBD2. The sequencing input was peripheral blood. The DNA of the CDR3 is TGTGCCAGCAGCCATGGGGCGGGAGGGCCGTACGAGCAGTACTTC. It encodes CASSHGAGGPYEQYF.